This paragraph covers one T cell receptor (beta chain) sequence. Its cognate antigen is unknown. The PCR ran on 60 Vbeta and 13 Jbeta primers. Data came from immunoSEQ multiplex PCR; TCRdb stores just in-frame clones and leaves some out. Counted here are 100,000 or so clones, about 80% occurring once; the ten biggest clones make up less than 2.5%. At sampling all donors were nominally healthy, likely with unrecorded immune exposures. The length of the CDR3 is 15 residues. After removal of 4 bases from V and 7 bases from J, the junction contained 12 bases not matched to a gene. Per germline, CDR1 SGHRS and CDR2 YFSETQ. The data belong to a study of cytomegalovirus exposure and HLA in healthy donors. Whole-study findings and limits: Later analysis suggested links between common viral pathogens and several top significant clusters. Association of some 18,000 TCR beta sequences with HLA alleles was found at 0.05 false discovery rate in a later analysis.

This clonotype was sampled from a man aged 30 to 39 in good health and CMV-seronegative. The sample was PBMCs. V gene TRBV5-1 combines with J gene TRBJ2-3, with 7 nucleotides matching TRBD2. The CDR3 protein is CASSPTGGTGNTQYF. In DNA, the CDR3 is TGCGCCAGCAGCCCCACCGGGGGGACCGGGAATACGCAGTATTTT.